This T cell receptor (beta chain) is drawn from a study of breast tumors, draining lymph nodes, adjacent tissues. Study-level points and caveats: Tumor TCR diversity was below lymph nodes but above nontumor tissue.

Germline V gives CDR1 MNHNS, CDR2 SASEGT. The V segment lost 4 bases and the J segment 7 bases; nucleotides outside the gene matches: 6. The CDR3 covers 14 residues. TCRdb reprocessed the multiplex PCR reads via MiXCR and lists one record per CDR3 protein. The repertoire consists of about 200,000 distinct CDR3 sequences, with 31% occurring once and the leading ten covering around 4.4%. A note on this clonotype: Its antigen is not known.

Breast cancer patients provided tissue from their axillary draining lymph nodes. This clonotype was obtained from a female donor with breast cancer. Some clones in this sample may be carry-over from other donors' samples. Sequenced material: axillary lymph node tissue. The chain carries TRBV6-1 and TRBJ2-2; 7 positions agree with TRBD2. The CDR3 spells CASSGNGGSGELFF. CDR3 DNA: TGTGCCAGCAGTGGGAACGGCGGGAGCGGGGAGCTGTTTTTT.